In its sample, the clone carrying this TCR beta chain was seen many times. The antigen remains unidentified. CDR3 length equals 13 residues. V was pared by 6 bases and J by 3 bases, with 12 bases between. Orbital computed tomography, thyroid ultrasound, serum thyroxine and TRAb, and clinical symptoms together informed the diagnoses. The sample is drawn from a study of T cells in Graves' hyperthyroidism and ophthalmopathy. Study as a whole: Once the initial diagnosis was made, peripheral blood was obtained before any treatment. Whole-study findings and limits: Blood shared most expanded thyroid clonotypes above 0.001. The model foresaw ophthalmopathy a median around 6.8 months prior to onset.

Researchers took RNA transcripts and amplified the TCR beta CDR3 regions from them. Carried out on the TCR CDR3, a first-round RT-PCR used the HTBI primer set. TCRdb reprocessed the multiplex PCR reads with MiXCR, giving one entry per CDR3 protein. The sample contains about 720,000 distinct CDR3 sequences, 18% of which appear only once. The source material was blood. V is TRBV12-3 or TRBV12-4 and J is TRBJ2-7; D is undetermined. This receptor was identified in a woman aged 50 to 60 with Graves' hyperthyroidism that later progressed to Graves' ophthalmopathy. DNA of the CDR3: TGTGCCAGCAGGTCGAAGGTTGACTACGAGCAGTACTTC. This gives the protein CASRSKVDYEQYF.